The rows below give T cell receptor beta chains drawn from one sample of a study of blood T cell repertoires in COVID-19. Libraries were prepared by immunoSEQ multiplex PCR; TCRdb keeps only in-frame clonotypes and omits some of them. Of about 140,000 clones detected, about 80% appear once; the ten largest clones hold roughly 8%. The sequencing input was peripheral blood. These receptors were obtained from a human donor in a cohort sampled during active COVID-19. The CDR3 runs from the conserved cysteine through the conserved F or W. D genes are given only for firm matches. The size of a clone is reported for some rows only, either as once, few or many, or as a class for expanded clones.

once	TRBV19	TRBJ1-6	TRBD1	TGTGCCAGTAGTATCACAGGGGGCAGGTCACCCCTCCACTTT	CASSITGGRSPLHF
few	TRBV7-9	TRBJ1-6	.	TGTGCCAGCAGCTCCCCAGGGAACTCACCCCTCCACTTT	CASSSPGNSPLHF
.	TRBV5-6	TRBJ2-1	.	TGTGCCAGCAGCCTTGTTGATGAGCAGTTCTTC	CASSLVDEQFF
.	TRBV29-1	TRBJ2-2	TRBD2	TGCAGCGTACCGGGTCGCGGGGGGACCGGGGAGCTGTTTTTT	CSVPGRGGTGELFF
.	TRBV7-4	TRBJ2-5	.	TGTGCCAGCAGCTTGAAGGACAGAATCCAAGAGACCCAGTACTTC	CASSLKDRIQETQYF
few	TRBV9	TRBJ2-1	.	TGTGCCAGCAGCGTAGCTGAGGTGCCTAACAATGAGCAGTTCTTC	CASSVAEVPNNEQFF
.	TRBV29-1	TRBJ2-7	.	TGCAGCGTTGGAGACGGGACCTACGAGCAGTACTTC	CSVGDGTYEQYF
.	TRBV10-3	TRBJ1-2	.	TGTGCCATCCCCAAGCCCAACTATCAAACTTCTAACTATGGCTACACCTTC	CAIPKPNYQTSNYGYTF
few	TRBV6-5	TRBJ1-3	.	TGTGCCAGCAGTTACGGGGGGGGATACTCTGGAAACACCATATATTTT	CASSYGGGYSGNTIYF
many	TRBV19	TRBJ2-7	.	TGTGCCAGTAGTATAGTGCGGGACTCCTACGAGCAGTACTTC	CASSIVRDSYEQYF
.	TRBV6-4	TRBJ2-3	.	TGTGCCAGCAGCCTTTCTGAGGAAGGAGATACGCAGTATTTT	CASSLSEEGDTQYF
.	TRBV21-1	TRBJ1-4	.	TGTGCCAGCAGCAAGACAGGGATGAATGAAAAACTGTTTTTT	CASSKTGMNEKLFF
.	TRBV27	TRBJ1-1	TRBD1	TGTGCCAGCAGTTTCCCAGGGGGCACTGAAGCTTTCTTT	CASSFPGGTEAFF
once	TRBV7-2	TRBJ2-1	.	TGTGCCAGCAGCTTAGTGGCGGGGGCCGTACCACCCTACAATGAGCAGTTCTTC	CASSLVAGAVPPYNEQFF
.	TRBV9	TRBJ2-5	TRBD1	TGTGCCAGCAGCGAATCCGGGACAGGGTATGGAGAGACCCAGTACTTC	CASSESGTGYGETQYF
.	TRBV29-1	TRBJ2-3	TRBD2	TGCAGCGTTGAGGAAGGGTACGGGACTAGCGGGGGGGCCGTGAAAGATACGCAGTATTTT	CSVEEGYGTSGGAVKDTQYF
.	TRBV18	TRBJ1-2	.	TGTGCCAGCTCATTGTTAACAGACGCTAACTATGGCTACACCTTC	CASSLLTDANYGYTF
.	TRBV5-6	TRBJ2-7	TRBD1	TGTGCCAGCAGCTTGGCGACAGGGAGCGAGCAGTACTTC	CASSLATGSEQYF
.	TRBV11-3	TRBJ2-5	TRBD2	TGTGCCAGCAGCTTAGATAGCGGGGACCAAGAGACCCAGTACTTC	CASSLDSGDQETQYF
.	TRBV6-2/TRBV6-3	TRBJ1-1	TRBD1	TGTGCCAGCACTTACTATACAGGGGGAGGCCACATGAACACTGAAGCTTTCTTT	CASTYYTGGGHMNTEAFF
.	TRBV5-4	TRBJ2-7	TRBD2	TGTGCCAGCAGCGTGGGACTAGCGGGAGGCTCCTACGAGCAGTACTTC	CASSVGLAGGSYEQYF
.	TRBV7-3	TRBJ1-2	TRBD1	TGTGCCAGCAGCTTAGGACAGGGAAACTATGGCTACACCTTC	CASSLGQGNYGYTF
.	TRBV20-1	TRBJ1-2	TRBD1	TGCAGTGCTAGTGGGACAGGGACCGACTATGGCTACACCTTC	CSASGTGTDYGYTF